This TCR beta chain was sequenced for a study of blood T cell repertoires in COVID-19. Study-level background: Samples came from the United States, Italy and Spain, spanning acute and convalescent COVID-19. T cells, B-cell-depleted T cells, or PBMCs provided the cDNA or gDNA that served as material.

The germline CDR1 and CDR2 sequences are SGHRS and YFSETQ. V was shortened by 4 bases and J by 8 bases, with 18 bases between the two germline ends. The CDR3 covers 14 residues. In the authors' workflow: Estimated nucleated cell counts came from reference gene primer amplification. Using immunoSEQ multiplex PCR, the repertoire was profiled, and TCRdb retains in-frame clones only, with some absent. V and J calls plus clone size are reproduced from that table; the DNA served to infer D and trimming. The sample contains over 200,000 clones, roughly 87% of which appear only once. The sample consisted of peripheral blood. The chain carries TRBV5-1 and TRBJ1-2; possible D gene TRBD1, 6 bases. This TCR came from a man between 35 and 55 years old with active or convalescent COVID-19. The DNA for the CDR3 is TGCGCCAGCAGCCCGGCAGTCAGGGGTGGCGGCTACACCTTC. Protein sequence: CASSPAVRGGGYTF.